Presented here are 24 T cell receptor beta chains from one specimen sequenced in a study of T-cell reconstitution after alpha-beta-depleted transplantation in children. Preparing the TCRbeta library involved the use of unique molecular identifiers. TCRdb independently ran MiXCR on the PCR reads; one entry per CDR3 protein. This sample has about 370,000 distinct CDR3 sequences, with roughly 21% found just once. The source was PBMCs from the stem cell graft donor, collected from the stem cell graft. Source of these receptors: a human donor who donated a stem cell graft to a child with acute myeloid leukemia.

The rearrangement links TRBV12-3 or TRBV12-4 to TRBJ1-5; D unresolved. The CDR3 has 14 amino acids. Between the trimmed V and J ends, which lost 3 bases and 1 base, there was a span of 7 bases. The CDR3 here is CASSFSASNQPQHF. For the CDR3, the DNA is TGTGCCAGCAGTTTCTCCGCGAGCAATCAGCCCCAGCATTTT.

The gene calls are TRBV24-1 and TRBJ2-1; D possibly corresponds to TRBD1 (6 bases). V gave up 1 base and J gave up 6 bases, with 27 bases separating them. The CDR3 is 20 amino acids. Germline-derived CDR1 and CDR2 are KGHDR and SFDVKD. CDR3 residues: CATSDFGDKKSAQWRNEQFF. The CDR3 DNA reads as TGTGCCACCAGTGATTTCGGGGACAAAAAAAGCGCGCAATGGCGCAATGAGCAGTTCTTC.

This rearrangement joins TRBV5-1 to TRBJ2-2; no definite D call. V dropped 0 bases and J dropped 4 bases, with 13 bases sitting between them. This CDR3 is built from 16 residues. Germline CDR1 is SGHRS and CDR2 is YFSETQ. The CDR3 coding sequence is TGCGCCAGCAGCTTGGCCGGTGTGTTCGGCACCGGGGAGCTGTTTTTT. Translating it yields CASSLAGVFGTGELFF. The variable domain in full, completed from reference TRBV5-1 and TRBJ2-2, reads KAGVTQTPRYLIKTRGQQVTLSCSPISGHRSVSWYQQTPGQGLQFLFEYFSETQRNKGNFPGRFSGRQFSNSRSEMNVSTLELGDSALYLCASSLAGVFGTGELFFGEGSRLTVL.

This clonotype came up many times. The chain couples TRBV6-1 to TRBJ2-2, with 15 bases matching TRBD2. Germline lookup yields CDR1 MNHNS and CDR2 SASEGT. The CDR3 contains 17 residues. V was pared by 6 bases and J by 4 bases, with 6 bases of the junction left unmatched. As DNA, the CDR3 is TGTGCCAGCAGAGGACTAGCGGGAGGGCCGGGCACCGGGGAGCTGTTTTTT. Translation gives CASRGLAGGPGTGELFF.

This clonotype was picked up a small number of times. The V gene is TRBV12-3 or TRBV12-4, the J gene TRBJ2-7; TRBD2 aligns across 14 bases. This CDR3 comprises 17 residues. V was clipped by 5 bases and J by 2 bases; unmatched bases: 8. In DNA form, the CDR3 reads TGTGCCAGCAGTCCCGGGACTAGCGGGAGTAGGGCCTACGAGCAGTACTTC. It yields the protein CASSPGTSGSRAYEQYF.

The gene calls are TRBV11-2 and TRBJ1-1; D remains unclear. The CDR3 runs to 14 residues. With 5 bases removed from V and 1 base from J, the gap between germline ends came to 11 bases. Germline lookup yields CDR1 SGHAT and CDR2 FQNNGV. The CDR3 DNA reads as TGTGCCAGCAGCGCTAGGAGCGGGAACACTGAAGCTTTCTTT. As protein: CASSARSGNTEAFF.

The chain uses TRBV12-5 and TRBJ2-1; no clear D. This CDR3 contains 13 residues. V was clipped by 2 bases and J by 7 bases, with 9 bases between them. The V gene's germline CDR1 is LGHNT and CDR2 FRNRAP. CDR3 coding DNA: TGTGCTAGTGGTTTGACCGGGTGGAATGAGCAGTTCTTC. Amino acid sequence: CASGLTGWNEQFF.

This clonotype has a count of ten or more. The rearrangement links TRBV29-1 to TRBJ2-1; 12 nucleotides agree with TRBD2. The germline V gene encodes CDR1 SQVTM and CDR2 ANQGSEA. The J segment lost 6 bases and the V segment lost 5 bases, leaving 8 bases of the junction unmatched. The CDR3 runs to 15 residues. CDR3 DNA sequence: TGCAGCGTTCCGCTAGCGGGAGGGCTCCGCAATGAGCAGTTCTTC. Translation gives CSVPLAGGLRNEQFF.

The chain recombines TRBV29-1 with TRBJ2-3, with 8 positions matching TRBD2. CDR1 and CDR2 from the germline V gene are SQVTM and ANQGSEA. The CDR3 consists of 14 residues. Unmatched junction bases numbered 5, after V lost 4 bases and J lost 2 bases. CDR3 nucleotide sequence: TGCAGCGTTGGCGGGGGGCGCGTCACAGATACGCAGTATTTT. Encoded protein: CSVGGGRVTDTQYF.

This clonotype was found many times. This rearrangement joins TRBV29-1 to TRBJ2-7, with no clear D. Between the trimmed V and J ends, which lost 6 bases and 4 bases, there was a span of 10 bases. Germline V gives CDR1 SQVTM, CDR2 ANQGSEA. CDR3 length: 11 residues. CDR3 protein: CSVEIRYEQYF. The CDR3 bases are TGCAGCGTCGAGATTCGATACGAGCAGTACTTC.

This clonotype has a handful of counts. This chain uses TRBV6-1 with TRBJ2-1, with a weak D call TRBD1 (6 bases). The CDR3 loop spans 13 amino acids. Germline lookup yields CDR1 MNHNS and CDR2 SASEGT. Between the trimmed V and J ends, which lost 2 bases and 13 bases, there was a span of 15 bases. The CDR3 bases are TGTGCCAGCAGTGAAACCCTCCTAGGGGGTCAGTTCTTC. It is translated as CASSETLLGGQFF.

This clonotype was seen many times. The V call is TRBV29-1, the J call TRBJ2-7, with 14 bases identical to TRBD2. J was trimmed by 6 bases and V by 4 bases; bases with no gene match: 8. The CDR3 covers 15 residues. CDR1 and CDR2 from the germline V gene are SQVTM and ANQGSEA. CDR3 amino acids: CSVGSGLAGVGEQYF. The CDR3 DNA sequence: TGCAGCGTTGGATCGGGACTAGCGGGAGTCGGCGAGCAGTACTTC.

The chain couples TRBV12-3 or TRBV12-4 to TRBJ1-6; D is ambiguous. V was cut by 5 bases and J by 6 bases, with 14 bases left in between. This CDR3 comprises 15 residues. The CDR3 coding sequence is TGTGCCAGCAGTCCCACCAGGACGGCTAATTCACCCCTCCACTTT. Translated, it gives CASSPTRTANSPLHF.

CDR3: CASSLGESYTEAFF. CDR3 sequence (DNA): TGTGCCAGCAGTTTAGGGGAATCCTACACTGAAGCTTTCTTT. V and J are TRBV12-3 or TRBV12-4 and TRBJ1-1, with D unclear. The ends were cut back, 1 base at V and 3 bases at J, with 9 bases in the middle. The CDR3 runs to 14 residues.

Only a few counts were recorded for this clonotype. This chain uses TRBV7-9 with TRBJ2-3, with a weak D call TRBD2 (5 bases). Germline CDR1 reads SEHNR; CDR2 reads FQNEAQ (reference sequence). V lost 7 bases and J lost 2, with 19 bases in between. The CDR3 runs 16 residues. The CDR3 DNA sequence: TGTGCCAGCACCCCTCCTGCGACGGGGTACACAGATACGCAGTATTTT. Translating it yields CASTPPATGYTDTQYF.

The rearrangement joins TRBV28 to TRBJ2-7, with D possibly being TRBD1 or TRBD2 (6 bases each). The CDR3 has 17 residues. V shed 1 base and J shed 2 bases, with 18 bases lying between them. Germline assignment: CDR1 MDHEN and CDR2 SYDVKM. The CDR3 protein is CASSLSRGLGGAYEQYF. CDR3 coding DNA: TGTGCCAGCAGTTTATCTAGGGGGTTGGGCGGGGCCTACGAGCAGTACTTC.

The chain is built from TRBV28 and TRBJ1-1; the D is unclear. This CDR3 is 16 amino acids long. V was shortened by 6 bases and J by 4 bases, with 21 bases between the two germline ends. In germline, CDR1 is MDHEN, CDR2 SYDVKM. In nucleotides, the CDR3 is TGTGCCAGCAGGCTACGGGCCGGGGTTGGGAGCACTGAAGCTTTCTTT. Encoded protein: CASRLRAGVGSTEAFF.

Only a few counts were recorded for this clonotype. The chain links TRBV27 to TRBJ1-1; no clear D gene. V lost 5 bases, J lost 0 bases, and 10 bases lay in between. The germline CDR1 and CDR2 sequences are MNHEY and SMNVEV (reference sequence). This CDR3 has 14 amino acids. The CDR3 nucleotides read TGTGCCAGCAGTAGGGAAACCTTGAACACTGAAGCTTTCTTT. Translation gives CASSRETLNTEAFF.

This clonotype occurred a few times. V is TRBV7-2 and J is TRBJ2-3; possibly TRBD1 or TRBD2 for D (5 bases each). V was clipped by 1 base and J by 10 bases, with 9 bases between them. This CDR3 region has 12 residues. Germline-derived CDR1 and CDR2 are SGHTA and FQGNSA. In nucleotides, the CDR3 is TGTGCCAGCAGCTTAGAGAGAGGGGCGCAGTATTTT. Translation gives CASSLERGAQYF.

This clonotype was observed a handful of times. V gene TRBV20-1 combines with J gene TRBJ2-7; 11 bases match TRBD2. Trimming removed 3 bases from V and 3 bases from J; junction bases left unmatched: 7. CDR3 size: 15 residues. The germline V gene has CDR1 DFQATT and CDR2 SNEGSKA (reference sequence). The CDR3 nucleotides read TGCAGTGCTAGCCCACTAGCGGGAGTGCACTACGAGCAGTACTTC. Amino acid sequence: CSASPLAGVHYEQYF.

This chain uses TRBV7-2 with TRBJ2-3; 7 positions agree with TRBD1. Germline V gene lookup returns CDR1 SGHTA and CDR2 FQGNSA. V trimming: 11 bases; J trimming: 0 bases; junction bases outside the gene matches: 8. This CDR3 spans 14 amino acids. The CDR3 DNA follows: TGTGCCGAGTCCGGGACAGCTAGCACAGATACGCAGTATTTT. It encodes CAESGTASTDTQYF. Filled out from reference TRBV7-2 and TRBJ2-3, the complete variable domain reads GAGVSQSPSNKVTEKGKDVELRCDPISGHTALYWYRQSLGQGLEFLIYFQGNSAPDKSGLPSDRFSAERTGGSVSTLTIQRTQQEDSAVYLCAESGTASTDTQYFGPGTRLTVL.

The genes are TRBV29-1 and TRBJ2-6; D uncertain. The CDR3 extends over 13 amino acids. Trimming left V 6 bases short and J 2 bases short, with 8 bases between. Germline V gene lookup returns CDR1 SQVTM and CDR2 ANQGSEA. CDR3 loop: CSVASTGANVLTF. The CDR3 DNA sequence: TGCAGCGTCGCCTCCACTGGGGCCAACGTCCTGACTTTC.

The genes are TRBV10-1 and TRBJ2-1, with 10 bases matching TRBD2. CDR1 and CDR2 (germline): WNHNN, SYGVQD (reference sequence). The CDR3 has 15 amino acids. J was trimmed by 10 bases and V by 5 bases; bases with no gene match: 11. For the CDR3, the DNA is TGCGCCAGCAGTATGCTAGCGGGAGAACCGGGGGAGCAGTTCTTC. It specifies CASSMLAGEPGEQFF.

This sequence joins TRBV5-1 and TRBJ2-7; 7 bases agree with TRBD1. V was pared by 6 bases and J by 0 bases, with 6 bases of the junction left unmatched. The germline CDR1 and CDR2 sequences are SGHRS and YFSETQ. The CDR3 runs to 14 residues. The CDR3 coding sequence is TGCGCCAGCACCATAGGGGGCGTCTCCTACGAGCAGTACTTC. Amino acids: CASTIGGVSYEQYF.